What follows are 10 T cell receptor beta chains derived from one specimen sequenced in a study of T cells in Graves' hyperthyroidism and ophthalmopathy. TCR beta CDR3 regions were amplified from RNA transcripts. The HTBI primer set was used in a first-round RT-PCR of the TCR CDR3. TCRdb independently ran MiXCR on the multiplex PCR reads; one entry per CDR3 protein. The data show approximately 380,000 distinct CDR3 sequences, over 11% seen once. Sample: blood. These receptors were obtained from a man in his fifties with Graves' ophthalmopathy.

This chain links TRBV9 with TRBJ2-5, with 10 bases that match TRBD2. There are 17 residues in the CDR3. Germline V CDR1 and CDR2: SGDLS, YYNGEE. Trimming cost V 0 bases and J 5 bases; bases outside gene matches: 10. This chain's CDR3 is CASSVDGASGSFETQYF. Here the CDR3 DNA reads TGTGCCAGCAGCGTAGACGGTGCTAGCGGGAGTTTCGAGACCCAGTACTTC.

A few counts support this clonotype. The J gene is TRBJ1-2, the V gene TRBV5-4, with D unresolved. There are 15 residues in the CDR3. V was shortened by 4 bases and J by 1 base, with 14 bases between the two germline ends. The V gene's germline CDR1 is SGHNT and CDR2 YYREEE (reference sequence). CDR3 nucleotide sequence: TGTGCCAGCAGCCCACCCGGTATCTTTAACTATGGCTACACCTTC. The encoded protein is CASSPPGIFNYGYTF.

Many counts were recorded for this clonotype. V and J are TRBV11-2 and TRBJ2-7; the match to TRBD2 covers 7 bases. This CDR3 spans 15 amino acids. Germline CDR1 reads SGHAT; CDR2 reads FQNNGV. The ends lost 3 bases at V and 2 bases at J; junction bases unmatched: 7. The CDR3 nucleotides are TGTGCCAGCAGCTTTGAGGGCGGGAGTCCCTACGAGCAGTACTTC. Translation gives CASSFEGGSPYEQYF.

V is TRBV12-3 or TRBV12-4 and J is TRBJ2-6, with D possibly being TRBD2 (6 bases). The CDR3 has 15 residues. The ends were cut back, 5 bases at V and 3 bases at J, with 11 bases in the middle. CDR3 region: CASSKTGLGANVLTF. CDR3 in DNA: TGTGCCAGCAGTAAGACGGGACTTGGGGCCAACGTCCTGACTTTC.

On this clonotype: The junction does not match germline at one end; this may be a read error. The rearrangement joins TRBV7-9 to TRBJ2-1, with 11 positions matching TRBD2. The V gene's germline CDR1 is SEHNR and CDR2 FQNEAQ (reference sequence). The CDR3 is 17 amino acids. The CDR3 DNA is TGTGCCAGCAGCTTAGCGGGTAGCGGGAGGGCCTACAATAAGCAGTTCTTC. This sequence encodes CASSLAGSGRAYNKQFF.

The table lists this clonotype with many counts. The gene calls are TRBV5-5 and TRBJ2-3; D not resolved. CDR3 length equals 16 residues. CDR1 is SGHKS and CDR2 is YYEKEE in the germline V gene (reference sequence). Deletions cut 4 bases from V and 2 bases from J, with 17 bases between. The CDR3 nucleotides read TGTGCCAGCAGCGCCCGATCCACGGACCCCACAGATACGCAGTATTTT. Its protein is CASSARSTDPTDTQYF.

This clonotype has more than one count but fewer than ten. This chain links TRBV29-1 with TRBJ2-7; no firm D call. This CDR3 is built from 15 residues. V lost 5 bases and J lost 0, with 17 bases in between. Per the germline V gene, CDR1 is SQVTM and CDR2 is ANQGSEA. Here the CDR3 DNA reads TGCAGCGTTCGAGTAGGCGGCTCGATCTCCTACGAGCAGTACTTC. This gives the protein CSVRVGGSISYEQYF.

The sample holds a few counts of this clonotype. The chain has TRBV19 and TRBJ1-1, with TRBD1 matching 7 bases. V was pared by 5 bases and J by 0 bases, with 18 bases of the junction left unmatched. In germline, CDR1 is LNHDA, CDR2 SQIVND (reference sequence). This CDR3 is built from 19 residues. The CDR3 reads CASSGRDSLSPLLNTEAFF. The CDR3 nucleotides read TGTGCCAGTAGTGGCCGGGACAGCCTTTCCCCACTCCTGAACACTGAAGCTTTCTTT.

This clonotype was counted ten times or more. V is TRBV29-1 and J is TRBJ2-7, with TRBD2 identical over 10 bases. J was trimmed by 9 bases and V by 8 bases; bases with no gene match: 13. From germline, CDR1 is SQVTM and CDR2 ANQGSEA. The CDR3 loop spans 13 amino acids. The CDR3: CSYERASGSGQYF. The CDR3 DNA reads TGCAGCTACGAGAGGGCTAGCGGGAGTGGGCAGTACTTC.

This clonotype was seen repeatedly, ten times or more. This sequence joins TRBV7-9 and TRBJ1-2, with D hard to call. The CDR3 sequence is 14 residues long. Germline values: CDR1 SEHNR, CDR2 FQNEAQ (reference sequence). V was clipped by 0 bases and J by 2 bases, with 7 bases between them. For the CDR3, the DNA is TGTGCCAGCAGCTTAGCTGAGGAAAACTATGGCTACACCTTC. Its translation is CASSLAEENYGYTF.